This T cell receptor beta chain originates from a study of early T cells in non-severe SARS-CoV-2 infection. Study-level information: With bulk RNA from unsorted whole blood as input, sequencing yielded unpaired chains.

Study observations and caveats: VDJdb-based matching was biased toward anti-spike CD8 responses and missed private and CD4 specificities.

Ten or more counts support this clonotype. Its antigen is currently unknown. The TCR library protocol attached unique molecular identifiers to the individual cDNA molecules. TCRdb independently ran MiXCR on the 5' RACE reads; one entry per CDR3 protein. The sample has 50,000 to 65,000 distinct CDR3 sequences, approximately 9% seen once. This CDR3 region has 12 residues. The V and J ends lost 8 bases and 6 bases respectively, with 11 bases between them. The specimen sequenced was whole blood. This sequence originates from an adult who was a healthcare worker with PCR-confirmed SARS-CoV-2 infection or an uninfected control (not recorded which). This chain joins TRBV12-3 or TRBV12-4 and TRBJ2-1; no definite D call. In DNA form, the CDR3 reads TGTGCCAGCGGGCAGTCAAGCAATGAGCAGTTCTTC. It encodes CASGQSSNEQFF.